The 13 T cell receptor beta chains presented below share a single source sample, sequenced in a study of T-cell memory formation after mild COVID-19. One entry per CDR3 protein results from TCRdb running MiXCR on the 5' RACE reads. This sample has some 340,000 distinct CDR3 sequences; roughly 13% occur once, and the top ten carry over 20%. Source material: PBMCs or a T cell subset sorted from them (not recorded which). These receptors all come from a man between 18 and 29 years old who had mild COVID-19 (a few samples of this study predate the infection). Cell type and time point are not known.

This clonotype was seen more than once but under ten times. This chain joins TRBV2 and TRBJ2-3; D possibly corresponds to TRBD2 (6 bases). Trimming pared 9 bases from V and 5 bases from J, leaving 18 bases between. The CDR3 has 14 amino acids. Germline V lookup: CDR1 SNHLY, CDR2 FYNNEI. CDR3 loop: CARQRRGKGDTQYF. CDR3 DNA: TGTGCCAGACAGAGGCGCGGGAAGGGAGATACGCAGTATTTT. Complete variable domain (other parts from reference TRBV2 and TRBJ2-3): EPEVTQTPSHQVTQMGQEVILRCVPISNHLYFYWYRQILGQKVEFLVSFYNNEISEKSEIFDDQFSVERPDGSNFTLKIRSTKLEDSAMYFCARQRRGKGDTQYFGPGTRLTVL.

The table lists this clonotype with a few counts. The gene calls are TRBV25-1 and TRBJ1-2; TRBD1 is a possible D gene (5 bases). CDR1 and CDR2 from the germline V gene are MGHDK and SYGVNS. The CDR3 has 13 residues. Trimming removed 2 bases from V and 4 bases from J, with 8 bases in between. The CDR3 loop reads CASSEAGTYGYTF. In nucleotides, the CDR3 is TGTGCCAGCAGTGAAGCAGGGACCTATGGCTACACCTTC.

The chain links TRBV10-2 to TRBJ2-1; 7 bases line up with TRBD1. The length of the CDR3 is 16 residues. Germline loops: CDR1 WSHSY, CDR2 SAAADI. With V trimmed by 8 bases and J by 10 bases, 20 bases remained unmatched. CDR3 DNA sequence: TGCGCCAGCGATAATCCCGTCCGGGACAGACGAAGGGAGCAGTTCTTC. This sequence encodes CASDNPVRDRRREQFF.

A few counts support this clonotype. J is TRBJ1-3 and V is TRBV20-1, with 10 bases fitting TRBD1. The CDR3 is made up of 16 amino acids. The germline V gene encodes CDR1 DFQATT and CDR2 SNEGSKA (reference sequence). Trimming removed 3 bases from V and 2 bases from J; junction bases left unmatched: 7. CDR3 region: CSASSGQGIPGNTIYF. In nucleotides, the CDR3 is TGCAGTGCTAGTTCGGGACAGGGGATCCCTGGAAACACCATATATTTT.

The J gene is TRBJ2-1, the V gene TRBV12-3 or TRBV12-4; maybe TRBD2 (7 bases). This CDR3 has 16 amino acids. Trimming removed 8 bases at V and 6 bases at J, with 23 bases between. Here the CDR3 reads CASALPEGGALNEQFF. CDR3 nucleotide sequence: TGTGCCAGCGCCCTCCCGGAAGGGGGGGCCCTCAATGAGCAGTTCTTC.

The V gene is TRBV20-1, the J gene TRBJ2-2; either TRBD1 or TRBD2 may fit D (6 bases each). V dropped 2 bases and J dropped 0 bases, with 10 bases sitting between them. CDR1 DFQATT and CDR2 SNEGSKA come from the germline V gene (reference sequence). This CDR3 is built from 15 residues. As DNA, the CDR3 is TGCAGTGCTAGAAGGGGGGCCGCGAACACCGGGGAGCTGTTTTTT. Its protein is CSARRGAANTGELFF.

This clonotype was recorded many times. The chain recombines TRBV12-3 or TRBV12-4 with TRBJ2-2; D might be TRBD1 (5 bases). Trimming took off 9 bases at V and 5 bases at J, with 13 bases between the two ends. This CDR3 contains 13 residues. The CDR3 loop is CASQGPWTGELFF. The CDR3 DNA follows: TGTGCCAGTCAGGGTCCGTGGACCGGGGAGCTGTTTTTT.

This clonotype has a handful of counts. V is TRBV7-6 and J is TRBJ1-2, with D unclear. The germline V gene encodes CDR1 SGHVS and CDR2 FNYEAQ. CDR3 length equals 13 residues. Trimming stripped 8 bases from V and 3 bases from J, with 13 bases between. The CDR3 region has the DNA TGTGCCAGCGGGCTAAACGGTTACTATGGCTACACCTTC. This sequence encodes CASGLNGYYGYTF.

This clonotype was found a few times. The J gene is TRBJ2-1, the V gene TRBV5-5; D is unresolved. Germline CDR1 reads SGHKS; CDR2 reads YYEKEE (reference sequence). The V gene lost 3 bases and the J gene lost 0 bases, with 10 bases spanning the gap. The CDR3 covers 15 residues. CDR3 region: CASSWSEASYNEQFF. CDR3 in DNA: TGTGCCAGCAGCTGGTCAGAGGCCTCCTACAATGAGCAGTTCTTC.

This clonotype was seen more than once but under ten times. V gene TRBV4-1 combines with J gene TRBJ1-5; D ambiguous. The CDR3 length is 15 residues. Per the germline V gene, CDR1 is MGHRA and CDR2 is YSYEKL. The V end was cut by 7 bases, the J end by 0 bases, with 13 bases between. The DNA of the CDR3 is TGCGCCAGCAATGTCAGGACCAATAGCAATCAGCCCCAGCATTTT. This translates into CASNVRTNSNQPQHF.

This clonotype was recorded at least ten times. This sequence joins TRBV14 and TRBJ2-5; D might be TRBD2 (5 bases). Trimming shortened V by 3 bases and J by 3 bases, and 11 bases separated the two germline ends. Germline loops: CDR1 SGHDN, CDR2 FVKESK. The CDR3 has 14 amino acids. The DNA for the CDR3 is TGTGCCAGCAGCCACCGATGGGGAGAAGAGACCCAGTACTTC. Translating it yields CASSHRWGEETQYF.

This clonotype was seen a handful of times. The chain joins TRBV29-1 to TRBJ2-3, with D perhaps matching TRBD1 (5 bases). The CDR3 totals 15 residues. V was cut by 4 bases and J by 5 bases, with 19 bases left in between. Germline loops: CDR1 SQVTM, CDR2 ANQGSEA. DNA of the CDR3: TGCAGCGTTGGTGCCCTGATCTGGGGCGGAGATACGCAGTATTTT. This encodes CSVGALIWGGDTQYF.

This clonotype was seen repeatedly, ten times or more. This chain connects TRBV11-2 to TRBJ2-1, with D unclear. In germline, CDR1 is SGHAT, CDR2 FQNNGV. Trimming left V 4 bases short and J 7 bases short, with 11 bases between. The CDR3 has 13 amino acids. The CDR3 coding sequence is TGTGCCAGCAGCTCCAACCTGGGGAATGAGCAGTTCTTC. Encoded protein: CASSSNLGNEQFF.